This TCR beta chain was captured in a study of cytomegalovirus exposure and HLA in healthy donors. Study-level findings and limits: Cytomegalovirus-associated status was assigned to some 160 TCR beta chains.

Researchers ran the PCR with 60 Vbeta and 13 Jbeta primers. Data came from immunoSEQ multiplex PCR; TCRdb stores just in-frame clones and leaves some out. Among approximately 170,000 clones listed, more than 60% were seen once. The CDR3 contains 16 residues. The ends lost 5 bases at V and 3 bases at J; junction bases unmatched: 7. In germline, CDR1 is SGHTA, CDR2 FQGNSA. As to this clone: Its specificity is unknown.

The chain carries TRBV7-2 and TRBJ2-7, with 13 bases identical to TRBD2. This clonotype was obtained from a male donor in good health and CMV-seronegative. Sequenced material: PBMCs. The CDR3 protein is CASSPRTSGSGYEQYF. CDR3 sequence (DNA): TGTGCCAGCAGCCCGCGGACTAGCGGGAGCGGCTACGAGCAGTACTTC.